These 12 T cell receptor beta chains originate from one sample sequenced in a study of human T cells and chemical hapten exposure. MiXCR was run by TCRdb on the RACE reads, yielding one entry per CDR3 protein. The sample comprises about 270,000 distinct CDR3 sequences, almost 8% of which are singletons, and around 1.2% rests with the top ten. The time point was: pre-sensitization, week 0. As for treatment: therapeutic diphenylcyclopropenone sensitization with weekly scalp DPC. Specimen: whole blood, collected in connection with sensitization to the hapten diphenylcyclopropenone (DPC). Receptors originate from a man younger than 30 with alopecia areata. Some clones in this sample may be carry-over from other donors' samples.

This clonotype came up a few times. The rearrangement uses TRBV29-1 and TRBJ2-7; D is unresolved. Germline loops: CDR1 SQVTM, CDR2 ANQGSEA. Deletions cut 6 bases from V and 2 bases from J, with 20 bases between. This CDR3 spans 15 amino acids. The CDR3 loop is CSVVIPVRSAYEQYF. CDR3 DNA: TGCAGCGTCGTCATTCCGGTCAGGTCGGCCTACGAGCAGTACTTC.

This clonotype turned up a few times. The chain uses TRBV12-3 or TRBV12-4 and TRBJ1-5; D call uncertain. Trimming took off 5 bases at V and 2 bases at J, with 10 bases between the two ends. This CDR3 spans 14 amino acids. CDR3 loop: CASSVRGGNQPQHF. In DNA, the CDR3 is TGTGCCAGCAGTGTCCGAGGTGGCAATCAGCCCCAGCATTTT.

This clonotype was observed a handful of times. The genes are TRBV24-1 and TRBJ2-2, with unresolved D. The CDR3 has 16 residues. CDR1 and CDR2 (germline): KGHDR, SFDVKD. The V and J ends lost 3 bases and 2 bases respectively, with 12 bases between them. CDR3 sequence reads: CATSDAAGSNTGELFF. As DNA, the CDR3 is TGTGCCACCAGTGATGCGGCAGGTTCTAACACCGGGGAGCTGTTTTTT.

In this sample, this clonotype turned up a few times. The CDR3 is CASTPWGFNYEQYF. Here the CDR3 DNA reads TGTGCCAGCACCCCTTGGGGATTCAACTACGAGCAGTACTTC. The chain is built from TRBV12-3 or TRBV12-4 and TRBJ2-7; no clear D. The length of the CDR3 is 14 residues. Trimming shortened V by 7 bases and J by 3 bases, and 16 bases separated the two germline ends.

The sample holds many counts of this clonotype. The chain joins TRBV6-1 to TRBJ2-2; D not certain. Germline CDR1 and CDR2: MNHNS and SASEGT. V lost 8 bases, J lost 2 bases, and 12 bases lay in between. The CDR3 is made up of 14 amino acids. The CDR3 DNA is TGTGCCAGCGGCGCCACGACAAACACCGGGGAGCTGTTTTTT. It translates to CASGATTNTGELFF.

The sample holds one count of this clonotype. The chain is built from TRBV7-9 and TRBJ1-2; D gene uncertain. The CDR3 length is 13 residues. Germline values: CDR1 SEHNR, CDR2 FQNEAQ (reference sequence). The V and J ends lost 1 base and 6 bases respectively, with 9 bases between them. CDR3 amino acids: CASSLGGVDGYTF. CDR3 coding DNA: TGTGCCAGCAGCTTAGGGGGAGTTGATGGCTACACCTTC.

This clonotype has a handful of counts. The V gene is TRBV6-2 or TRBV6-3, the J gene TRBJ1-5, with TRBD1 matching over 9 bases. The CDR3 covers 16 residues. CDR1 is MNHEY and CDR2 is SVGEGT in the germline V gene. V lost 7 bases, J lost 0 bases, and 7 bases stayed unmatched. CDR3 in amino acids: CASNHPGQGSNQPQHF. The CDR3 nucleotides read TGTGCCAGCAACCACCCGGGACAGGGTAGCAATCAGCCCCAGCATTTT.

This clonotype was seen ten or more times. In DNA, the CDR3 is TGTGCCAGCAGTTTATTGGCTAGCGGGCCAGCCAAAAACATTCAGTACTTC. It translates to CASSLLASGPAKNIQYF. V usage is TRBV27 and J usage is TRBJ2-4, with TRBD2 matching 8 bases. Germline-derived CDR1 and CDR2 are MNHEY and SMNVEV (reference sequence). CDR3 size: 17 residues. V lost 1 base and J lost 0; bases outside the gene matches: 5.

This CDR3 reads CASSLGASGANVLTF. CDR3 DNA sequence: TGTGCCAGCAGTTTAGGGGCCTCTGGGGCCAACGTCCTGACTTTC. V gene TRBV12-3 or TRBV12-4 combines with J gene TRBJ2-6; D gene unclear. The CDR3 contains 15 residues. Trimming took 1 base from V and 0 from J, leaving 4 bases between them.

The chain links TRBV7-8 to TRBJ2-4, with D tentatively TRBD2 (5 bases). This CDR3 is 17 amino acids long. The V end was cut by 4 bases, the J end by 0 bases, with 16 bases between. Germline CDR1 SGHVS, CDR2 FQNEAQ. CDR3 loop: CASSSTGPAGAKNIQYF. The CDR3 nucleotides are TGTGCCAGCAGCTCCACGGGCCCGGCGGGAGCCAAAAACATTCAGTACTTC.

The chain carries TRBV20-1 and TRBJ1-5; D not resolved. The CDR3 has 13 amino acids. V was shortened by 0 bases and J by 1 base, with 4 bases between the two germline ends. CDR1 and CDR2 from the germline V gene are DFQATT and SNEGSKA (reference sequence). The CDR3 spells CSARETSNQPQHF. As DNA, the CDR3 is TGCAGTGCTAGAGAGACCAGCAATCAGCCCCAGCATTTT.

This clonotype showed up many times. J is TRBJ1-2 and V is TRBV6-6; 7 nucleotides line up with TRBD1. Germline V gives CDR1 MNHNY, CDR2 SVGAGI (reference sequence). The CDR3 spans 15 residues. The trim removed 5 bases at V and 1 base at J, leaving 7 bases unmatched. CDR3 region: CASSLGQLLNYGYTF. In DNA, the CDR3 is TGTGCCAGCAGTCTGGGACAGCTACTTAACTATGGCTACACCTTC.